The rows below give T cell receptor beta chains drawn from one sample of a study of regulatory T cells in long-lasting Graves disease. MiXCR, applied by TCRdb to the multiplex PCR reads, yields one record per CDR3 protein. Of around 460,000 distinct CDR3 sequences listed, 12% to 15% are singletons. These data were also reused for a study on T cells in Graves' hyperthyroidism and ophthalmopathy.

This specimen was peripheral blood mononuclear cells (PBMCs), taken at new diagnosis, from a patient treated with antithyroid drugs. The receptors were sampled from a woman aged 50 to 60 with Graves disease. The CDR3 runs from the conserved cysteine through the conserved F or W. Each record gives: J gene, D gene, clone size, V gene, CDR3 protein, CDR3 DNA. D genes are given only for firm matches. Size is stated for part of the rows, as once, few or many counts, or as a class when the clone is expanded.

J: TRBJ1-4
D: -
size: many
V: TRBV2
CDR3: CASRRTLNEKLFF
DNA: TGTGCCAGCAGACGGACCCTTAATGAAAAACTGTTTTTT

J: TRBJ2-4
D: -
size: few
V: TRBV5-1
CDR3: CASSVDPNLQGGAQYF
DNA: TGTGCCAGCAGCGTAGACCCTAACTTACAGGGAGGGGCTCAGTACTTC

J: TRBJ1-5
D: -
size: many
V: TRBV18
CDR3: CASSPLPDSNQPQHF
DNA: TGTGCCAGCTCACCACTTCCGGATAGCAATCAGCCCCAGCATTTT

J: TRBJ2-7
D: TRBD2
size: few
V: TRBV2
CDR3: CASSGGRVPYEQYF
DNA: TGTGCCAGCAGTGGTGGGAGGGTTCCCTACGAGCAGTACTTC

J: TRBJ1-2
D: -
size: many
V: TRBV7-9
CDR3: CASSLASGIKRGYTF
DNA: TGTGCCAGCAGCTTAGCCTCGGGGATAAAAAGGGGCTACACCTTC

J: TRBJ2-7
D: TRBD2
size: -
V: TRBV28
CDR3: CASSISIAGAFYEQYF
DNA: TGTGCCAGCAGTATCTCCATAGCGGGAGCATTCTACGAGCAGTACTTC

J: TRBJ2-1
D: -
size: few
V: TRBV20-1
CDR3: CSARDWQVGNEQFF
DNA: TGCAGTGCTAGAGATTGGCAGGTTGGCAATGAGCAGTTCTTC

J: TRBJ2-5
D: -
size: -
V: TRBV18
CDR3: CASSPRSGQETQYF
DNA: TGTGCCAGCTCACCACGGTCGGGGCAAGAGACCCAGTACTTC

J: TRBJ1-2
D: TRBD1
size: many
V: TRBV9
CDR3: CASSAPQGENYGYTF
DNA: TGTGCCAGCAGCGCCCCTCAGGGGGAGAACTATGGCTACACCTTC

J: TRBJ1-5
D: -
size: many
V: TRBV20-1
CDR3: CSARDLRQIYSNQPQHF
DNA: TGCAGTGCTAGAGATCTCCGACAGATCTATAGCAATCAGCCCCAGCATTTT

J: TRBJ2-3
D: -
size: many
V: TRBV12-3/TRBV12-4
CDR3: CAIELADSSTDTQYF
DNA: TGTGCCATCGAACTAGCAGATTCTAGCACAGATACGCAGTATTTT

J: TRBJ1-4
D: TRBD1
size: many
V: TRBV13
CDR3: CASSHDRVEEKLFF
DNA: TGTGCCAGCAGCCACGACAGGGTGGAAGAAAAACTGTTTTTT

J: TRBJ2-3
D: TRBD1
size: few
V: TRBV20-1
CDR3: CSASDRGVTDTQYF
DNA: TGCAGTGCTAGTGACAGGGGTGTCACAGATACGCAGTATTTT

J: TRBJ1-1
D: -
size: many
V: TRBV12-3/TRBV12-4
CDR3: CASSLNGDTEAFF
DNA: TGTGCCAGCAGTTTAAACGGAGACACTGAAGCTTTCTTT

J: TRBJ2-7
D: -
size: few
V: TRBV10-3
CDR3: CAISASREQYF
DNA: TGTGCCATCAGTGCCAGTCGCGAGCAGTACTTC

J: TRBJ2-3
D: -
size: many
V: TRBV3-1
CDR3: CASSLLLPKKSTDTQYF
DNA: TGTGCCAGCAGCCTCCTACTACCGAAGAAAAGCACAGATACGCAGTATTTT

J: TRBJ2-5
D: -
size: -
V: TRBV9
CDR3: CASSVASRTGIETQYF
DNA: TGTGCCAGCAGCGTAGCCTCTAGGACGGGGATCGAGACCCAGTACTTC

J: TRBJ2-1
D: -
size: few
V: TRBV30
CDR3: CAWSDGTFNEQFF
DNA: TGTGCCTGGAGTGATGGGACTTTCAATGAGCAGTTCTTC

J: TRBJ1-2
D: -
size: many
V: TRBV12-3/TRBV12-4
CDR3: CASSDRLTAYGYTF
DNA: TGTGCCAGCAGCGACAGGTTAACCGCTTATGGCTACACCTTC

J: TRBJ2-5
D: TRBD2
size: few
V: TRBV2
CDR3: CASKSLAGGLAETQYF
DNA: TGTGCCAGCAAGTCACTAGCGGGAGGGCTCGCAGAGACCCAGTACTTC

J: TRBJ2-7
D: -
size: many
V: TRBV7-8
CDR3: CASSLVFGGTYEQYF
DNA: TGTGCCAGCAGCTTAGTTTTTGGGGGCACCTACGAGCAGTACTTC

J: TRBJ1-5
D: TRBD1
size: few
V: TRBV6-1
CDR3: CASSTLGQDAISNQPQHF
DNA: TGTGCCAGCAGTACCCTCGGACAGGATGCGATAAGCAATCAGCCCCAGCATTTT

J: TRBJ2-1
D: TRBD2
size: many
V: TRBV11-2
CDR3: CASSLSFLASGSRPYNEQFF
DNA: TGTGCCAGCAGCTTATCTTTTTTGGCTAGCGGGAGTCGGCCCTACAATGAGCAGTTCTTC